One sample yielded the 2 T cell receptor beta chains listed below, sequenced in a study of glioma-infiltrating T cells. The iRepertoire nested amplicon-rescue multiplex PCR amplified TCR alpha and beta CDR3s from RNA. TCRdb re-called the multiplex PCR reads with MiXCR, one entry per CDR3 protein. The table has more than 300,000 distinct CDR3 sequences, 41% seen once; the top ten hold around 11%. The sequencing sample was made of glioma tissue, nonneoplastic brain tissue, or PBMCs (not recorded which). The receptors were gathered from a human donor with low-grade glioma or glioblastoma, undergoing nonglioma brain surgery, or in good health (not recorded which).

The sample holds a few counts of this clonotype. It may be a read error: a sequence one base away is much more abundant. This chain connects TRBV12-3 or TRBV12-4 to TRBJ1-1; D not certain. V gave up 1 base and J gave up 3 bases, with 6 bases separating them. This CDR3 contains 13 residues. CDR3 nucleotide sequence: TGTGCCAGCAGTTTAGAGGTGGACACTGAAGCTTTCTTT. Residues: CASSLEVDTEAFF.

This clonotype came up once. The rearrangement links TRBV20-1 to TRBJ2-3, with 7 bases aligning to TRBD2. Per the germline V gene, CDR1 is DFQATT and CDR2 is SNEGSKA (reference sequence). The CDR3 is made up of 14 amino acids. V shed 8 bases and J 0 bases; nucleotides not matched to a gene: 8. For the CDR3, the DNA is TGCAGTTCCGATAGCGGGTCTAGCACAGATACGCAGTATTTT. Translating it yields CSSDSGSSTDTQYF.